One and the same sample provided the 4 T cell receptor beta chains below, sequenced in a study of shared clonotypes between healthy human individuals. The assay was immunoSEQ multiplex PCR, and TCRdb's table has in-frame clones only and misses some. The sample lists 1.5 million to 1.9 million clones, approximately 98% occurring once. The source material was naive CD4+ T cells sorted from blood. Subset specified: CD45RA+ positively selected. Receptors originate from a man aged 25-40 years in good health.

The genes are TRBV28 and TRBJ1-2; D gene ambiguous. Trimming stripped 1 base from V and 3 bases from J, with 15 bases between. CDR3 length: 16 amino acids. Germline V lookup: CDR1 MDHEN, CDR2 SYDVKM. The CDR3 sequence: CASSLSLAYSDYGYTF. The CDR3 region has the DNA TGTGCCAGCAGTTTATCCCTTGCCTATTCTGACTATGGCTACACCTTC.

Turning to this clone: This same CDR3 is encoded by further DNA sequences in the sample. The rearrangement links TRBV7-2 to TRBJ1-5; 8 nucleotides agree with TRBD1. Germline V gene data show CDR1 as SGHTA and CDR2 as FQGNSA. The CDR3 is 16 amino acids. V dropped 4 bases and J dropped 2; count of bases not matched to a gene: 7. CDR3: CASSSRTGLGNQPQHF. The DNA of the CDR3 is TGTGCCAGCAGCTCGCGGACAGGGTTGGGCAATCAGCCCCAGCATTTT.

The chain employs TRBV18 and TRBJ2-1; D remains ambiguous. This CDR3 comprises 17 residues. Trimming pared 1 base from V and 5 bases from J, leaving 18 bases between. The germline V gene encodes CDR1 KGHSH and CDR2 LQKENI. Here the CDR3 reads CASSPRSDTAINNEQFF. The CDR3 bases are TGTGCCAGCTCACCACGATCGGATACTGCTATAAACAATGAGCAGTTCTTC.

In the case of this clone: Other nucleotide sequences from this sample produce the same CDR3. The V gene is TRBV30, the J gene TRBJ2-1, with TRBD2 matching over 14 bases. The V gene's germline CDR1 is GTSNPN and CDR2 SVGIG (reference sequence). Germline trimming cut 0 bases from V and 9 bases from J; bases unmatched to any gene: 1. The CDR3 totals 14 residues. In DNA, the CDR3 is TGTGCCTGGAGTGTAGGACTAGCGGGAGGTGAGCAGTTCTTC. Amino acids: CAWSVGLAGGEQFF. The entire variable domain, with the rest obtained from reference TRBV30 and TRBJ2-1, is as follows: SQTIHQWPATLVQPVGSPLSLECTVEGTSNPNLYWYRQAAGRGLQLLFYSVGIGQISSEVPQNLSASRPQDRQFILSSKKLLLSDSGFYLCAWSVGLAGGEQFFGPGTRLTVL.